The 27 T cell receptor beta chains reported below all come from one sample, sequenced in a study of T-cell memory formation after mild COVID-19. Each CDR3 protein is one row after TCRdb ran MiXCR on the 5' RACE reads. The data show fewer than 700,000 distinct CDR3 sequences, roughly a fifth seen once. The sample consisted of PBMCs or a T cell subset sorted from them (not recorded which). All receptors derive from an adult woman who had mild COVID-19 (a few samples of this study predate the infection). Cell type and time point are not known.

This clonotype is a singleton in its sample. A junction boundary mismatches the germline segment, possibly from a read error. This chain uses TRBV4-2 with TRBJ1-1; D unresolved. Germline CDR1 is LGHNA and CDR2 is YNFKEQ. CDR3 length equals 15 residues. The CDR3 sequence is CASIQEQGTVRKAFF. DNA of the CDR3: TGTGCCAGCATCCAAGAGCAAGGAACAGTTAGGAAAGCTTTCTTT.

The rearrangement links TRBV20-1 to TRBJ2-7; D remains ambiguous. The V and J ends lost 0 bases and 3 bases respectively, with 24 bases between them. Germline V gene lookup returns CDR1 DFQATT and CDR2 SNEGSKA (reference sequence). The CDR3 sequence is 18 residues long. The CDR3 loop reads CSARDRFPSVGIGYEQYF. For the CDR3, the DNA is TGCAGTGCTAGAGACCGGTTTCCGTCCGTGGGAATAGGCTACGAGCAGTACTTC.

V gene TRBV9 combines with J gene TRBJ2-3; 9 bases line up with TRBD2. In germline, CDR1 is SGDLS, CDR2 YYNGEE. CDR3 length: 16 residues. With V trimmed by 2 bases and J by 0 bases, 4 bases remained unmatched. The CDR3 sequence: CASSVRTSESTDTQYF. The CDR3 DNA sequence: TGTGCCAGCAGCGTCAGGACTAGCGAGAGCACAGATACGCAGTATTTT.

This clonotype was seen a handful of times. The chain carries TRBV9 and TRBJ1-5; D ambiguous. The germline gives CDR1 SGDLS, CDR2 YYNGEE. The length of the CDR3 is 13 residues. V lost 0 bases and J lost 3, with 4 bases in between. CDR3 region: CASSVVPNQPQHF. The CDR3 DNA reads TGTGCCAGCAGCGTAGTCCCCAATCAGCCCCAGCATTTT.

This clonotype has more than one count but fewer than ten. The chain is built from TRBV2 and TRBJ1-5; D perhaps matches TRBD1 (6 bases). Looked up from germline, CDR1 is SNHLY and CDR2 is FYNNEI. The ends were cut back, 5 bases at V and 3 bases at J, with 14 bases in the middle. CDR3 length: 15 residues. The CDR3, as DNA: TGTGCCAGCAGTCCTACGGGACACCTCAATCAGCCCCAGCATTTT. Translating gives CASSPTGHLNQPQHF.

The chain combines TRBV9 with TRBJ2-1, with TRBD1 matching over 9 bases. J lost 8 bases, V lost 0 bases, and 9 bases had no gene match. CDR3 length: 16 amino acids. The germline CDR1 and CDR2 sequences are SGDLS and YYNGEE. The CDR3 coding sequence is TGTGCCAGCAGCGTAGCACGGGACAGGGTTGGCGATGAGCAGTTCTTC. It translates to CASSVARDRVGDEQFF.

The gene calls are TRBV6-2 or TRBV6-3 and TRBJ2-5; the D call may be TRBD1 or TRBD2 (5 bases each). The V end lost 6 bases, the J end lost 5 bases, and 16 bases lay between the germline ends. Germline-derived CDR1 and CDR2 are MNHEY and SVGEGT. CDR3 length: 14 amino acids. This CDR3 is CASRHWDASETQYF. The DNA for the CDR3 is TGTGCCAGCAGACATTGGGACGCCTCGGAGACCCAGTACTTC.

This clonotype was recorded a few times. The chain carries TRBV29-1 and TRBJ2-7, with TRBD1 identical over 10 bases. This CDR3 comprises 15 residues. CDR1 is SQVTM and CDR2 is ANQGSEA in the germline V gene. V lost 7 bases to trimming and J lost 6 bases; unmatched junction nucleotides: 15. CDR3: CSAQRSGTGDREQYF. DNA of the CDR3: TGCAGCGCCCAGAGGTCCGGGACAGGGGACCGCGAGCAGTACTTC.

This clonotype turned up a few times. The chain combines TRBV20-1 with TRBJ2-7; D is perhaps TRBD1 or TRBD2 (5 bases each). Per germline, CDR1 DFQATT and CDR2 SNEGSKA (reference sequence). Trimming took off 2 bases at V and 2 bases at J, with 16 bases between the two ends. The CDR3 has 15 amino acids. CDR3 DNA sequence: TGCAGTGCTAGATTGGGGGTCAGGAGAACCTACGAGCAGTACTTC. Protein product: CSARLGVRRTYEQYF.

This clonotype has at least ten counts. This chain links TRBV4-2 with TRBJ1-2; tentatively, D is TRBD1 (6 bases). The germline CDR1 and CDR2 sequences are LGHNA and YNFKEQ. The CDR3 contains 14 residues. The V and J ends lost 3 bases and 8 bases respectively, with 16 bases between them. The CDR3 here is CASSQGTLLQGYTF. The CDR3 DNA sequence: TGTGCCAGCAGCCAGGGGACACTGCTACAGGGCTACACCTTC.

The chain recombines TRBV5-1 with TRBJ1-1; D gene ambiguous. The CDR3 sequence is 15 residues long. Between the trimmed V and J ends, which lost 0 bases and 3 bases, there was a span of 12 bases. In germline, CDR1 is SGHRS, CDR2 YFSETQ. Here the CDR3 reads CASSLGGIRDTEAFF. CDR3 nucleotides: TGCGCCAGCAGCTTGGGAGGGATTCGGGACACTGAAGCTTTCTTT.

CDR3 residues: CASSPPLRGNQPQHF. CDR3 nucleotide sequence: TGCGCCAGCAGCCCCCCCCTAAGAGGCAATCAGCCCCAGCATTTT. The chain is built from TRBV4-1 and TRBJ1-5; D is undetermined. The CDR3 has 15 residues. V lost 4 bases to trimming and J lost 2 bases, with 12 bases between them. Germline values: CDR1 MGHRA, CDR2 YSYEKL.

This clonotype turned up a few times. The gene calls are TRBV7-6 and TRBJ1-5; TRBD1 aligns across 8 bases. J was trimmed by 5 bases and V by 8 bases; bases with no gene match: 5. The CDR3 loop spans 13 amino acids. In germline, CDR1 is SGHVS, CDR2 FNYEAQ. The CDR3 DNA is TGTGCCAGCGGGACAGGTAGATATCAGCCCCAGCATTTT. It yields the protein CASGTGRYQPQHF.

The chain employs TRBV2 and TRBJ2-3, with D perhaps given as TRBD1 or TRBD2 (5 bases each). The CDR3 sequence is 15 residues long. Trimming pared 9 bases from V and 5 bases from J, leaving 21 bases between. Germline-derived CDR1 and CDR2 are SNHLY and FYNNEI. The CDR3 region is CARALPGPKRDTQYF. DNA of the CDR3: TGTGCCAGAGCTTTACCGGGACCCAAGAGAGATACGCAGTATTTT. Using reference TRBV2 and TRBJ2-3 for the parts outside the CDR3, the full variable domain is EPEVTQTPSHQVTQMGQEVILRCVPISNHLYFYWYRQILGQKVEFLVSFYNNEISEKSEIFDDQFSVERPDGSNFTLKIRSTKLEDSAMYFCARALPGPKRDTQYFGPGTRLTVL.

This clonotype was found a few times. The chain has TRBV6-5 and TRBJ1-2; no clear D gene. There are 13 residues in the CDR3. Germline CDR1 MNHEY, CDR2 SVGAGI. V lost 6 bases and J 8 bases, leaving 16 bases between the germline ends. CDR3 amino acids: CASSIRTDLGYTF. CDR3 sequence (DNA): TGTGCCAGCAGCATTCGGACGGATTTGGGCTACACCTTC.

The DNA of the CDR3 is TGTGCCAGCAGCTCCCGGACAGGCGGAAGGGACACTAATGGCTACACCTTC. It encodes CASSSRTGGRDTNGYTF. This chain joins TRBV7-9 and TRBJ1-2, with TRBD1 identical over 7 bases. The CDR3 runs 17 residues. V shed 4 bases, J shed 6 bases, and the junction held 17 bases outside the gene matches. The V gene's germline CDR1 is SEHNR and CDR2 FQNEAQ (reference sequence).

This clonotype was detected a few times. In nucleotides, the CDR3 is TGTGCCAGCAGCTTATTGATGAGTAGGGGGCAGTTCTTC. Protein product: CASSLLMSRGQFF. This chain joins TRBV7-9 and TRBJ2-1; D may be TRBD1 (5 bases). CDR3 length equals 13 residues. The germline V and J ends were trimmed by 2 bases and 12 bases, with 14 bases remaining between them. Germline V gene sequence: CDR1 SEHNR, CDR2 FQNEAQ (reference sequence).

The chain links TRBV20-1 to TRBJ1-2, with D unresolved. The CDR3 extends over 12 amino acids. Deletions cut 4 bases from V and 2 bases from J, with 8 bases between. Looked up from germline, CDR1 is DFQATT and CDR2 is SNEGSKA (reference sequence). Here the CDR3 DNA reads TGCAGTGCTACCAGAGAAAACTATGGCTACACCTTC. Protein product: CSATRENYGYTF.

The chain carries TRBV25-1 and TRBJ2-6; tentative D call: TRBD1 (5 bases). The CDR3 sequence is 15 residues long. Germline V gene data show CDR1 as MGHDK and CDR2 as SYGVNS. V gave up 1 base and J gave up 2 bases, with 6 bases separating them. CDR3 residues: CASSESGPGANVLTF. As DNA, the CDR3 is TGTGCCAGCAGTGAATCAGGGCCTGGGGCCAACGTCCTGACTTTC.

This chain joins TRBV15 and TRBJ1-2, with 7 positions matching TRBD1. The CDR3 contains 15 residues. V shed 5 bases, J shed 2 bases, and the junction held 8 bases outside the gene matches. CDR1 is LNHNV, CDR2 YYDKDF, per germline (reference sequence). The CDR3 reads CATSFAGTANYGYTF. CDR3 DNA: TGTGCCACCAGCTTTGCCGGGACAGCAAACTATGGCTACACCTTC. The full variable domain, its missing parts supplied by reference TRBV15 and TRBJ1-2, is DAMVIQNPRYQVTQFGKPVTLSCSQTLNHNVMYWYQQKSSQAPKLLFHYYDKDFNNEADTPDNFQSRRPNTSFCFLDIRSPGLGDTAMYLCATSFAGTANYGYTFGSGTRLTVV.

This chain connects TRBV29-1 to TRBJ2-1; 8 nucleotides align to TRBD2. The germline V gene encodes CDR1 SQVTM and CDR2 ANQGSEA. V shed 2 bases, J shed 6 bases, and the junction held 9 bases outside the gene matches. This CDR3 has 15 amino acids. The CDR3 loop is CSVELPGLVGNEQFF. CDR3 in DNA: TGCAGCGTTGAATTGCCGGGACTAGTTGGCAATGAGCAGTTCTTC.

The chain uses TRBV29-1 and TRBJ2-1; 14 bases map to TRBD2. CDR3 length: 16 residues. Germline V gene lookup returns CDR1 SQVTM and CDR2 ANQGSEA. V gave up 7 bases and J gave up 9 bases; unmatched junction bases: 14. CDR3 nucleotides: TGCAGCGCGGGACAGGGGACTAGCGGGAGTTATAGTGAGCAGTTCTTC. This gives the protein CSAGQGTSGSYSEQFF.

This clonotype showed up just a few times. The V call is TRBV20-1, the J call TRBJ1-2; D not resolved. This CDR3 comprises 13 residues. With 0 bases removed from V and 14 bases from J, the gap between germline ends came to 19 bases. CDR1 and CDR2 (germline): DFQATT, SNEGSKA (reference sequence). CDR3: CSARDDDLPVGTF. The CDR3, as DNA: TGCAGTGCTAGAGATGACGACCTCCCGGTGGGAACCTTC.

This clonotype turned up a few times. The chain combines TRBV7-9 with TRBJ2-7, with TRBD2 identical over 10 bases. The germline CDR1 and CDR2 sequences are SEHNR and FQNEAQ (reference sequence). This CDR3 is built from 13 residues. J gave up 2 bases and V 11 bases, and 6 bases lay outside the gene matches. The CDR3 region is CAGNLAGAYEQYF. CDR3 sequence (DNA): TGTGCCGGCAACCTAGCGGGGGCCTACGAGCAGTACTTC.

This clonotype was seen once. The gene calls are TRBV29-1 and TRBJ1-1, with 7 bases fitting TRBD1. Germline lookup yields CDR1 SQVTM and CDR2 ANQGSEA. The J segment lost 1 base and the V segment lost 1 base, leaving 6 bases of the junction unmatched. The CDR3 runs to 15 residues. The CDR3 coding sequence is TGCAGCGTTGAAGGAAAAACAGGGGCGAACACTGAAGCTTTCTTT. Protein sequence: CSVEGKTGANTEAFF. Complete variable domain (other parts from reference TRBV29-1 and TRBJ1-1): SAVISQKPSRDICQRGTSLTIQCQVDSQVTMMFWYRQQPGQSLTLIATANQGSEATYESGFVIDKFPISRPNLTFSTLTVSNMSPEDSSIYLCSVEGKTGANTEAFFGQGTRLTVV.

The chain employs TRBV4-1 and TRBJ2-2; unclear D gene. The V gene lost 5 bases and the J gene lost 4 bases, with 11 bases spanning the gap. The CDR3 runs to 14 residues. Germline-derived CDR1 and CDR2 are MGHRA and YSYEKL. The CDR3 region has the DNA TGCGCCAGCAGCTCGGAGCGAAGCACCGGGGAGCTGTTTTTT. Its translation is CASSSERSTGELFF.

The chain couples TRBV5-1 to TRBJ1-5; D is undetermined. Deletions cut 0 bases from V and 3 bases from J, with 7 bases between. In germline, CDR1 is SGHRS, CDR2 YFSETQ. The CDR3 loop spans 14 amino acids. DNA for the CDR3: TGCGCCAGCAGCTTGGGACTCACCAATCAGCCCCAGCATTTT. Translated, it gives CASSLGLTNQPQHF.